Listed below are T cell receptor beta chains from one sample, sequenced in a study of neurological immune-mediated disorders. TCRdb redid the calling of the 5' RACE reads with MiXCR, one entry per CDR3 protein. The sample has 70,000 to 95,000 distinct CDR3 sequences, about 13% seen once; the top ten hold approximately 4.5%. The sequenced sample was PBMCs. These receptors originate from a female donor with HTLV-1-associated myelopathy (HAM/TSP). CDR3s include the opening cysteine and the closing phenylalanine or tryptophan. The D gene is left open where the match is weak. Clone size is shown for a subset of rows, as once, few, many or a class of expanded clone.

j_call clone_size v_call d_call cdr3_aa cdr3_nt
TRBJ2-5 many TRBV11-2 TRBD1 CASSSGQQETQYF TGTGCCAGCAGCTCGGGACAGCAAGAGACCCAGTACTTC
TRBJ2-7 . TRBV27 TRBD1 CASSFGTHRGSEQYF TGTGCCAGCAGTTTCGGAACCCACAGGGGATCCGAGCAGTACTTC
TRBJ2-1 many TRBV20-1 . CSARARAEQFF TGCAGTGCTAGAGCCCGGGCTGAGCAGTTCTTC
TRBJ1-2 many TRBV10-3 . CAISDHWRNEEIYGYTF TGTGCCATCAGTGATCATTGGCGCAACGAGGAGATCTATGGCTACACCTTC
TRBJ1-6 . TRBV9 . CASSARGGVDSPLHF TGTGCCAGCAGCGCTAGGGGGGGTGTTGATTCACCCCTCCACTTT
TRBJ2-1 many TRBV28 TRBD2 CASTQAGVFDEQFF TGTGCCAGCACTCAGGCGGGGGTCTTTGATGAGCAGTTCTTC
TRBJ1-1 many TRBV20-1 . CSASTGNTEAFF TGCAGTGCTAGCACAGGGAACACTGAAGCTTTCTTT
TRBJ1-2 . TRBV6-5 . CASSIYLCSTYSNYGYTF .
TRBJ2-4 many TRBV5-1 . CASSLGGAAKNIQYF TGCGCCAGCAGCTTAGGGGGAGCGGCCAAAAACATTCAGTACTTC
TRBJ2-7 many TRBV20-1 . CSASRGSSYPYEQYF TGCAGTGCTAGCCGGGGGTCCTCCTATCCCTACGAGCAGTACTTC
TRBJ2-5 many TRBV27 . CASSRGAKETQYF TGTGCCAGCAGTCGGGGGGCCAAAGAGACCCAGTACTTC
TRBJ2-3 . TRBV27 . CARSKRVAIDTQYF TGTGCCAGAAGTAAGCGGGTGGCTATAGATACGCAGTATTTT
TRBJ1-6 many TRBV5-1 . CASRELSSYNSPLHF TGCGCCAGCAGAGAGCTGAGCTCCTATAATTCACCCCTCCACTTT
TRBJ1-1 many TRBV20-1 . CSASEGGLNTEAFF TGCAGTGCTTCCGAGGGGGGCCTGAACACTGAAGCTTTCTTT
TRBJ2-5 many TRBV20-1 . CSASSGVRKETQYF TGCAGTGCTAGCTCCGGGGTTCGGAAAGAGACCCAGTACTTC
TRBJ2-3 many TRBV5-5 . CASSPIPTDTQYF TGTGCCAGCAGCCCCATACCGACGGATACGCAGTATTTT
TRBJ2-1 . TRBV7-3 . CAISFDSGEWNEQFF TGTGCCATCAGCTTCGATAGTGGGGAATGGAATGAGCAGTTCTTC
TRBJ2-3 many TRBV7-9 TRBD2 CASVRGGRTDTQYF TGTGCCAGCGTACGGGGGGGGCGCACAGATACGCAGTATTTT
TRBJ2-2 many TRBV21-1 . CASSKLAGGPSWNTGELFF TGTGCCAGCAGCAAACTAGCGGGGGGGCCGTCTTGGAACACCGGGGAGCTGTTTTTT
TRBJ1-3 many TRBV7-9 TRBD1 CASSLEGAWAGNTIYF TGTGCCAGCAGCTTAGAGGGGGCATGGGCTGGAAACACCATATATTTT
TRBJ2-1 . TRBV29-1 . CSVSRDTGTYNEQFF TGCAGCGTTTCCCGGGACACTGGAACCTACAATGAGCAGTTCTTC
TRBJ2-2 many TRBV7-9 . CASSLPRDRELFF TGTGCCAGCAGCTTGCCCAGGGACAGGGAGCTGTTTTTT
TRBJ1-2 many TRBV10-1 . CASSAGQGYGYTF TGCGCCAGCAGTGCAGGACAAGGCTATGGCTACACCTTC
TRBJ2-5 many TRBV24-1 . CATSDSGRFLETQYF TGTGCCACCAGTGATTCGGGACGATTTCTAGAGACCCAGTACTTC
TRBJ2-7 many TRBV18 . CASSRDIDSYEQYF TGTGCCAGCTCACGGGATATAGACTCCTACGAGCAGTACTTC
TRBJ1-1 many TRBV21-1 . CASSLGGQTNTEAFF TGTGCCAGCAGCCTGGGAGGGCAGACTAACACTGAAGCTTTCTTT
TRBJ2-3 many TRBV10-3 TRBD2 CAISESGNSGEDTQYF TGTGCCATCAGTGAGTCGGGGAATAGCGGGGAAGATACGCAGTATTTT
TRBJ1-5 many TRBV28 . CASRFLFRGNQPQHF TGTGCCAGCAGATTCCTGTTCAGGGGCAATCAGCCCCAGCATTTT
TRBJ1-1 many TRBV3-1 . CASSQVLSGNTEAFF TGTGCCAGCAGCCAAGTCTTGAGCGGGAACACTGAAGCTTTCTTT
TRBJ2-5 many TRBV5-1 TRBD2 CASSFSGGASETQYF TGCGCCAGCAGCTTCAGCGGGGGGGCGTCAGAGACCCAGTACTTC
TRBJ2-1 many TRBV5-1 . CASSNLQGAYNEQFF TGCGCCAGCAGCAACCTACAGGGTGCCTACAATGAGCAGTTCTTC
TRBJ1-3 many TRBV18 TRBD1 CASSPLPGQGIGNTIYF TGTGCCAGCTCACCACTCCCGGGACAGGGGATCGGAAACACCATATATTTT
TRBJ2-1 many TRBV12-3/TRBV12-4 . CASRMAGSYNEQFF TGTGCCAGCAGGATGGCGGGGTCCTACAATGAGCAGTTCTTC
TRBJ2-3 many TRBV18 . CASSPSPTDTQYF TGTGCCAGCTCACCAAGCCCCACAGATACGCAGTATTTT
TRBJ2-7 many TRBV11-2 TRBD1 CASSTGTGERYEQYF TGTGCCAGCAGCACCGGGACAGGGGAGAGGTACGAGCAGTACTTC
TRBJ2-5 many TRBV12-3/TRBV12-4 . CASSRLQWETQYF TGTGCCAGCAGCAGACTCCAATGGGAGACCCAGTACTTC
TRBJ2-3 many TRBV5-6 TRBD2 CASSLRGGHADTQYF TGTGCCAGCAGCTTACGGGGGGGCCATGCAGATACGCAGTATTTT
TRBJ1-2 many TRBV3-1 . CASSQEGGLEDLGYTF TGTGCCAGCAGCCAAGAGGGGGGCTTGGAGGATCTTGGCTACACCTTC
TRBJ2-7 many TRBV9 . CASSGTTYEQYF TGTGCCAGCAGCGGGACTACCTACGAGCAGTACTTC
TRBJ1-5 many TRBV19 . CASRPAQGGNQPQHF TGTGCCAGTAGACCAGCCCAGGGCGGCAATCAGCCCCAGCATTTT
TRBJ1-4 . TRBV5-1 . CASSYALGEKLFF TGCGCCAGCAGTTACGCTCTGGGTGAAAAACTGTTTTTT
TRBJ2-3 many TRBV5-1 . CASSLEGTGVTDTQYF TGCGCCAGCAGCTTGGAAGGGACGGGGGTGACAGATACGCAGTATTTT
TRBJ2-2 many TRBV10-2 . CASSLREEVGELFF TGCGCCAGCAGTCTTAGGGAGGAGGTCGGGGAGCTGTTTTTT
TRBJ2-2 many TRBV2 . CASSEGPLLYTGELFF TGTGCCAGCAGTGAAGGACCCCTTCTCTACACCGGGGAGCTGTTTTTT
TRBJ2-1 many TRBV27 . CASSLSVAGAHNEQFF TGTGCCAGCAGTTTATCTGTGGCGGGGGCTCACAATGAGCAGTTCTTC
TRBJ1-2 many TRBV28 TRBD1 CASSLWTGNNYGYTF TGTGCCAGCAGTTTATGGACAGGGAATAACTATGGCTACACCTTC
TRBJ1-2 many TRBV5-1 . CASSLGRNYGYTF TGCGCCAGCAGCTTGGGAAGGAACTATGGCTACACCTTC
TRBJ2-7 many TRBV28 . CASSYPGSTYEQYF TGTGCCAGCAGCTACCCGGGATCAACCTACGAGCAGTACTTC
TRBJ1-1 many TRBV9 . CASSVGVGRGAFF TGTGCCAGCAGCGTAGGTGTGGGGCGAGGAGCTTTCTTT
TRBJ1-6 many TRBV12-3/TRBV12-4 . CASSPDPGNASPLHF TGTGCCAGCAGTCCGGACCCCGGGAATGCGTCACCCCTCCACTTT
TRBJ2-1 many TRBV28 TRBD1 CASSQGQSEQFF TGTGCCAGCAGTCAGGGACAGAGCGAGCAGTTCTTC
TRBJ1-2 many TRBV5-1 . CASTSGLPYGYTF TGCGCCAGCACCTCGGGCTTACCATATGGCTACACCTTC
TRBJ1-6 many TRBV28 . CASRGLTPNNSPLHF TGTGCCAGCAGGGGACTCACCCCAAATAATTCACCCCTCCACTTT
TRBJ2-5 many TRBV29-1 TRBD2 CSASGAQETQYF TGCAGCGCCAGCGGGGCCCAAGAGACCCAGTACTTC
TRBJ2-5 few TRBV3-1 . CASSQDAGTQYF TGTGCCAGCAGCCAAGATGCGGGGACCCAGTACTTC